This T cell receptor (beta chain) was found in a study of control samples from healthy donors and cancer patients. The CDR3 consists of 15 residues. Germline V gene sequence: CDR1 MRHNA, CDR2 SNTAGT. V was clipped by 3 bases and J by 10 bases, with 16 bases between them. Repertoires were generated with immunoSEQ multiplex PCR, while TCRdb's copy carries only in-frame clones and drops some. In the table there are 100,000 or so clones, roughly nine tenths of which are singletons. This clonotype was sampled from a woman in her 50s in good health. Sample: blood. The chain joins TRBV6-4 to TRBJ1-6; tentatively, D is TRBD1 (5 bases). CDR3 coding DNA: TGTGCCAGCAGTGAAACCGGGGCCTTAGGATCACCCCTCCACTTT. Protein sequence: CASSETGALGSPLHF.